These 2 T cell receptor beta chains share one sample of origin, sequenced in a study of OX40 agonist ivuxolimab in advanced cancers. Libraries were prepared by immunoSEQ multiplex PCR; TCRdb keeps only in-frame clonotypes and omits some of them. Among around 82,000 clones listed, roughly nine tenths were seen once. The sequenced sample was CD4+ or CD8+ T cells sorted from blood, obtained in a trial of the OX40 agonist ivuxolimab. The receptors derive from an adult with an advanced solid tumor such as melanoma, head and neck, liver or kidney cancer.

CDR3 sequence reads: CASSLSLNTEAFF. CDR3 in DNA: TGTGCCAGCAGTTTATCGCTGAACACTGAAGCTTTCTTT. This chain connects TRBV28 to TRBJ1-1; D call uncertain. The CDR3 spans 13 residues. V lost 1 base to trimming and J lost 0 bases, with 3 bases between them. CDR1 and CDR2 (germline): MDHEN, SYDVKM.

The count of this clone is one. CDR3 DNA: TGTGCCAGCAGCCCCGACACGTCTCAGGACGAGCAGTACTTC. Protein sequence: CASSPDTSQDEQYF. The J gene is TRBJ2-7, the V gene TRBV6-6; D remains unclear. The CDR3 spans 14 residues. Germline V gene data show CDR1 as MNHNY and CDR2 as SVGAGI (reference sequence). V lost 6 bases and J 5 bases, leaving 17 bases between the germline ends.